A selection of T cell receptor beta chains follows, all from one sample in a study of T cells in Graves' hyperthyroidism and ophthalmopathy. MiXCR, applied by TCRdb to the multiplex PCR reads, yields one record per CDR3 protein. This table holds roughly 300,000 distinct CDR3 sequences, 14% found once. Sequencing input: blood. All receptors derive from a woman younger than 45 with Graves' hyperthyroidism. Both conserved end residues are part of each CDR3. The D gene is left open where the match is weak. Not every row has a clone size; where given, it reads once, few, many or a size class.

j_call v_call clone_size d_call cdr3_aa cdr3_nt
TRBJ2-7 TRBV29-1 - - CSVEENGRAPYEQYF TGCAGCGTTGAAGAAAACGGCAGGGCCCCCTACGAGCAGTACTTC
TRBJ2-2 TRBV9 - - CASSQTRLERELFF TGTGCCAGCAGCCAAACCCGCCTAGAGAGGGAGCTGTTTTTT
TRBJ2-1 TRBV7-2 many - CASSHENEQGEEDEQFF TGTGCCAGCAGCCATGAAAATGAACAGGGAGAGGAAGATGAGCAGTTCTTC
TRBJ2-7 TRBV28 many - CASSLAGRTYEQYF TGTGCCAGCAGTTTAGCGGGACGAACCTACGAGCAGTACTTC
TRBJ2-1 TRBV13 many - CASSSGRSSYNEQFF TGTGCCAGCAGCTCCGGAAGGAGCTCCTACAATGAGCAGTTCTTC
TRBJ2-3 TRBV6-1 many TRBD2 CASSRQLTGTSGPISPHTQYF TGTGCCAGCAGTCGACAGCTCACCGGGACTAGCGGGCCCATTAGTCCCCATACGCAGTATTTT
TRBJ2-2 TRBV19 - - CASSMPGVGTGELFF TGTGCCAGTAGTATGCCGGGAGTGGGTACCGGGGAGCTGTTTTTT
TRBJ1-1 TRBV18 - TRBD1 CASSTGTGVNTEAFF TGTGCCAGCTCAACCGGGACAGGGGTGAACACTGAAGCTTTCTTT
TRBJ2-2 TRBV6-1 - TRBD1 CASSRDRVNTGELFF TGTGCCAGCAGTAGGGACAGGGTAAACACCGGGGAGCTGTTTTTT
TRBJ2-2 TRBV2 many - CASSEATTNTGELFF TGTGCCAGCAGTGAAGCAACGACGAACACCGGGGAGCTGTTTTTT
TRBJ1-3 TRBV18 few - CASSPGDGNTIYF TGTGCCAGCTCACCAGGGGATGGAAACACCATATATTTT
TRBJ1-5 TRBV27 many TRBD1 CASSLIQGAGQPQHF TGTGCCAGCAGTTTGATACAGGGGGCGGGTCAGCCCCAGCATTTT
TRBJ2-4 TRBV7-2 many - CASSLAGQGVIQYF TGTGCCAGCAGCTTAGCCGGGCAGGGCGTCATTCAGTACTTC
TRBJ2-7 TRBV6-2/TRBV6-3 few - CASSYSGQSTYEQYF TGTGCCAGCAGTTACTCCGGACAGAGCACCTACGAGCAGTACTTC
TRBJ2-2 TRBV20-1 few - CSAPRSARGTGELFF TGCAGTGCTCCTCGGAGCGCACGGGGCACCGGGGAGCTGTTTTTT
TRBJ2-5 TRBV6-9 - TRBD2 CASSYRGEYQETQYF TGTGCCAGCAGTTACCGGGGGGAGTACCAAGAGACCCAGTACTTC
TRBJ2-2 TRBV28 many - CASSLSENTGELFF TGTGCCAGCAGTCTGAGCGAGAACACCGGGGAGCTGTTTTTT
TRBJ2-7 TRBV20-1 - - CSASRRRLSGLERPYEQYF TGCAGTGCTAGTCGACGCCGGCTAAGTGGTCTGGAGCGTCCCTACGAGCAGTACTTC
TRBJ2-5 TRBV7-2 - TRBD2 CASSLGTSGRANRYF TGTGCCAGCAGCTTAGGGACTAGCGGGAGGGCTAACCGGTACTTC
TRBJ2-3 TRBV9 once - CASSVESTDTQYF TGTGCCAGCAGCGTAGAGAGCACAGATACGCAGTATTTT
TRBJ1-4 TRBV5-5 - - CASSLEGRTLEKLFF TGTGCCAGCAGCTTGGAGGGCAGGACCCTTGAAAAACTGTTTTTT
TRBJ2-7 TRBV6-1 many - CASSYFPSEVAGPRVHYEQYF TGTGCCAGCAGTTATTTCCCAAGTGAAGTAGCAGGGCCCCGAGTTCACTACGAGCAGTACTTC
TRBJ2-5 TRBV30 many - CAWSGGLETQYF TGTGCCTGGAGTGGTGGCCTGGAGACCCAGTACTTC
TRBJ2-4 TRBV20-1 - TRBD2 CSAAPSGRGVLVAKNIQYF TGCAGTGCCGCACCTTCGGGACGGGGGGTTTTGGTAGCCAAAAACATTCAGTACTTC
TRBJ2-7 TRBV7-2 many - CASSQSSYEQYF TGTGCCAGCAGCCAAAGCTCCTACGAGCAGTACTTC